This T cell receptor (beta chain) emerged from a study of T cells after yellow fever vaccination. In the study overall: Low-cell-number fractions underwent preparation using SMART-Seq v4 Ultra Low Input.

TCRdb ran MiXCR on the 5' RACE reads and lists one entry per CDR3 protein. This table holds 360,000 or so distinct CDR3 sequences, around a tenth found once. On this clonotype itself: Antigen: not known.

The study's findings and limits: FACS-sorted repertoires could contain abundant clonotypes contaminating from the bulk population. Researchers report a weaker secondary response that nonetheless peaked faster, day 5 versus 15.

The CDR3 covers 15 residues. V lost 3 bases to trimming and J lost 8 bases; unmatched junction nucleotides: 4. The sequenced sample was PBMCs, obtained on the day of the first yellow fever vaccination. This TCR was recovered from a man in his late teens or twenties who received the YFV17D yellow fever vaccine. The genes are TRBV12-3 or TRBV12-4 and TRBJ1-6; 10 nucleotides agree with TRBD1. In DNA form, the CDR3 reads TGTGCCAGCAGTTTGGGACAGGGGCTGTATTCACCCCTCCACTTT. Translated, it gives CASSLGQGLYSPLHF.